The next 32 T cell receptor beta chains were all read from a single sample in a study of early stage breast cancer tumors. Produced via immunoSEQ multiplex PCR; TCRdb's table is partial and in-frame only. The repertoire holds around 40,000 clones, with around two thirds as singletons. Sample: blood. These receptors came from a person in their fifties with breast cancer.

The chain combines TRBV11-2 with TRBJ1-2; D is perhaps TRBD1 (6 bases). This CDR3 has 14 amino acids. Looked up from germline, CDR1 is SGHAT and CDR2 is FQNNGV. Trimming stripped 5 bases from V and 8 bases from J, with 18 bases between. DNA of the CDR3: TGTGCCAGCAGCATACAGGGTTTGGGGGCAGGCTACACCTTC. Its protein is CASSIQGLGAGYTF.

This clone occurred once. The chain uses TRBV11-2 and TRBJ1-2, with a weak D call TRBD1 (5 bases). Trimming removed 4 bases from V and 1 base from J, with 13 bases in between. The CDR3 contains 15 residues. Germline V gene data show CDR1 as SGHAT and CDR2 as FQNNGV. The CDR3 DNA is TGTGCCAGCAGCTCAAGGACAAGGTTTAACTATGGCTACACCTTC. It specifies CASSSRTRFNYGYTF.

The V gene is TRBV30, the J gene TRBJ2-5; D is unresolved. Deletions cut 1 base from V and 1 base from J, with 10 bases between. CDR1 is GTSNPN and CDR2 is SVGIG in the germline V gene (reference sequence). This CDR3 spans 14 amino acids. The CDR3, as DNA: TGTGCCTGGAGTGGAACACGCAGCCAAGAGACCCAGTACTTC. Amino acid sequence: CAWSGTRSQETQYF.

The genes are TRBV5-1 and TRBJ2-3; 15 nucleotides align to TRBD2. There are 20 residues in the CDR3. CDR1 is SGHRS and CDR2 is YFSETQ in the germline V gene. V lost 2 bases, J lost 5 bases, and 15 bases stayed unmatched. This chain's CDR3 is CASSFGLAGGPGGSGDTQYF. For the CDR3, the DNA is TGCGCCAGCAGCTTTGGACTAGCGGGAGGGCCTGGGGGGTCCGGAGATACGCAGTATTTT.

This clone was found a few times. The V call is TRBV27, the J call TRBJ1-2; D gene unclear. Trimming removed 6 bases from V and 4 bases from J, with 6 bases in between. CDR3 length: 11 residues. In germline, CDR1 is MNHEY, CDR2 SMNVEV (reference sequence). CDR3 DNA sequence: TGTGCCAGCAGCCCCGGCTATGGCTACACCTTC. This translates into CASSPGYGYTF.

V gene TRBV18 combines with J gene TRBJ1-2; TRBD1 might be the D (6 bases). This CDR3 comprises 13 residues. Germline loops: CDR1 KGHSH, CDR2 LQKENI. Trimming left V 3 bases short and J 4 bases short, with 9 bases between. This CDR3 is CASSPDSGYGYTF. CDR3 bases: TGTGCCAGCTCACCGGACAGTGGCTATGGCTACACCTTC.

This clone has only a few counts. The genes are TRBV2 and TRBJ1-1; possible D gene TRBD1, 6 bases. V gave up 2 bases and J gave up 0 bases, with 16 bases separating them. This CDR3 region has 17 residues. Germline loops: CDR1 SNHLY, CDR2 FYNNEI. As DNA, the CDR3 is TGTGCCAGCAGTGAAAATTTGGGACATCTCATGAACACTGAAGCTTTCTTT. It translates to CASSENLGHLMNTEAFF.

This clone was seen just once. The V gene is TRBV5-6, the J gene TRBJ2-5, with 9 positions matching TRBD2. CDR1 and CDR2 from the germline V gene are SGHDT and YYEEEE. Trimming cost V 4 bases and J 3 bases; bases outside gene matches: 1. This CDR3 spans 13 amino acids. CDR3 nucleotides: TGTGCCAGCAGCAAGCGGGGGGAAGAGACCCAGTACTTC. It is translated as CASSKRGEETQYF. The variable domain in full, with the rest retrieved from reference TRBV5-6 and TRBJ2-5, is DAGVTQSPTHLIKTRGQQVTLRCSPKSGHDTVSWYQQALGQGPQFIFQYYEEEERQRGNFPDRFSGHQFPNYSSELNVNALLLGDSALYLCASSKRGEETQYFGPGTRLLVL.

The chain combines TRBV9 with TRBJ1-2, with 7 positions matching TRBD1. Trimming took 4 bases from V and 3 from J; bases not matched to a gene: 9. CDR3 size: 15 residues. The V gene's germline CDR1 is SGDLS and CDR2 YYNGEE. The DNA of the CDR3 is TGTGCCAGCAGCCCGTTAGGGACAGAACACTATGGCTACACCTTC. It yields the protein CASSPLGTEHYGYTF.

The rearrangement links TRBV7-2 to TRBJ2-5, with 7 bases lining up with TRBD2. This CDR3 spans 15 amino acids. Germline V CDR1 and CDR2: SGHTA, FQGNSA. With V trimmed by 5 bases and J by 6 bases, 12 bases remained unmatched. Written as DNA, the CDR3 is TGTGCCAGCAGCCTAGATCTTGGGGGGGGGAAGACCCAGTACTTC. Protein sequence: CASSLDLGGGKTQYF. Based on the CDR3 plus reference TRBV7-2 and TRBJ2-5, the full variable domain is GAGVSQSPSNKVTEKGKDVELRCDPISGHTALYWYRQSLGQGLEFLIYFQGNSAPDKSGLPSDRFSAERTGGSVSTLTIQRTQQEDSAVYLCASSLDLGGGKTQYFGPGTRLLVL.

This clone was recorded only once. CDR3 nucleotide sequence: TGTGCCATCAGTGAATCGGTGCGTGGAAACACCATATATTTT. Protein product: CAISESVRGNTIYF. The chain uses TRBV10-3 and TRBJ1-3; D remains ambiguous. Looked up from germline, CDR1 is ENHRY and CDR2 is SYGVKD. The CDR3 runs 14 residues. V was pared by 3 bases and J by 3 bases, with 9 bases between.

This chain links TRBV5-1 with TRBJ1-5; D gene uncertain. The CDR3 consists of 14 residues. Trimming pared 4 bases from V and 2 bases from J, leaving 10 bases between. Germline V gene sequence: CDR1 SGHRS, CDR2 YFSETQ. CDR3 DNA: TGCGCCAGCAGCCTTGGGAGTGGCAATCAGCCCCAGCATTTT. Its translation: CASSLGSGNQPQHF.

CDR3 region: CASSLGHTSSGANVLTF. The CDR3 region has the DNA TGCGCCAGCAGCTTGGGGCACACCAGCTCTGGGGCCAACGTCCTGACTTTC. The chain is built from TRBV5-1 and TRBJ2-6; D call uncertain. Trimming took off 0 bases at V and 0 bases at J, with 10 bases between the two ends. The CDR3 length is 17 residues. Germline V gene data show CDR1 as SGHRS and CDR2 as YFSETQ.

This chain uses TRBV4-2 with TRBJ2-3, with 9 bases fitting TRBD2. Per germline, CDR1 LGHNA and CDR2 YNFKEQ. Germline trimming cut 3 bases from V and 4 bases from J; bases unmatched to any gene: 5. The CDR3 consists of 15 residues. The CDR3, as DNA: TGTGCCAGCAGCCATAGCGGGAGTAAGGCAGATACGCAGTATTTT. This translates into CASSHSGSKADTQYF.

The rearrangement joins TRBV21-1 to TRBJ1-1. TRBV21-1 is given as a pseudogene. The CDR3 loop spans 13 amino acids. The CDR3 sequence is CASSGQGGTEAFF. The CDR3 nucleotides are TGTGCCAGCAGCGGCCAGGGAGGGACTGAAGCTTTCTTT.

The chain has TRBV5-1 and TRBJ2-1, with D perhaps TRBD1 (6 bases). Germline V lookup: CDR1 SGHRS, CDR2 YFSETQ. The V end lost 4 bases, the J end lost 7 bases, and 9 bases lay between the germline ends. This CDR3 region has 12 residues. This CDR3 is CASSEQGNEQFF. For the CDR3, the DNA is TGCGCCAGCAGCGAACAGGGAAATGAGCAGTTCTTC.

Only a few counts were recorded for this clone. The rearrangement uses TRBV27 and TRBJ2-2, with 7 bases matching TRBD2. The CDR3 is 16 amino acids. Trimming removed 7 bases from V and 7 bases from J; junction bases left unmatched: 15. Germline loops: CDR1 MNHEY, CDR2 SMNVEV (reference sequence). The CDR3 spells CASTPRAGVMGGELFF. Written as DNA, the CDR3 is TGTGCCAGCACTCCAAGGGCGGGAGTAATGGGCGGGGAGCTGTTTTTT.

The chain uses TRBV4-1 and TRBJ1-2; perhaps TRBD1 as D (6 bases). Looked up from germline, CDR1 is MGHRA and CDR2 is YSYEKL. The ends were cut back, 3 bases at V and 4 bases at J, with 21 bases in the middle. This CDR3 spans 17 amino acids. The CDR3 DNA is TGCGCCAGCAGCCAGGATCCTTTTACGGGACACCTCTATGGCTACACCTTC. It translates to CASSQDPFTGHLYGYTF.

This chain connects TRBV7-2 to TRBJ2-1, with TRBD2 matching over 7 bases. The germline gives CDR1 SGHTA, CDR2 FQGNSA. The CDR3 loop spans 15 amino acids. V trimming: 1 base; J trimming: 3 bases; junction bases outside the gene matches: 3. The CDR3 DNA follows: TGTGCCAGCAGCTTAGTACGGGGGGACTACAATGAGCAGTTCTTC. Amino acids: CASSLVRGDYNEQFF.

V is TRBV14 and J is TRBJ1-2, with TRBD1 matching over 8 bases. The CDR3 has 14 amino acids. Germline CDR1 and CDR2: SGHDN and FVKESK. The J segment lost 4 bases and the V segment lost 5 bases, leaving 6 bases of the junction unmatched. CDR3 residues: CASSMGQAFYGYTF. The CDR3 DNA follows: TGTGCCAGCAGCATGGGACAGGCCTTCTATGGCTACACCTTC.

The chain couples TRBV5-8 to TRBJ1-4; possibly TRBD1 for D (5 bases). V was cut by 2 bases and J by 0 bases, with 8 bases left in between. This CDR3 contains 15 residues. The germline V gene encodes CDR1 SGHTS and CDR2 YDEGEE. CDR3 in DNA: TGTGCCAGCAGCTTCCAGGGAACAACTAATGAAAAACTGTTTTTT. This gives the protein CASSFQGTTNEKLFF.

The V call is TRBV7-3, the J call TRBJ1-1, with 9 positions matching TRBD1. Germline V gene sequence: CDR1 SGHTA, CDR2 FQGTGA. Losses at the gene ends were 2 bases for V and 4 bases for J; bases not matched to a gene: 5. The CDR3 loop spans 15 amino acids. The CDR3 DNA reads TGTGCCAGCAGCTTAGGGACAGGGTTTCGCACTGAAGCTTTCTTT. Translated: CASSLGTGFRTEAFF.

This clone was seen a single time. V usage is TRBV9 and J usage is TRBJ1-1; 10 nucleotides match TRBD1. V lost 3 bases, J lost 8 bases, and 4 bases stayed unmatched. CDR1 and CDR2 from the germline V gene are SGDLS and YYNGEE. This CDR3 region has 13 residues. The CDR3 region is CASSARQGAEAFF. DNA for the CDR3: TGTGCCAGCAGCGCCCGACAGGGGGCAGAAGCTTTCTTT.

The sample holds many counts of this clone. The CDR3 here is CASSQRARRDTEAFF. The CDR3 region has the DNA TGCGCCAGCAGCCAAAGAGCTAGGAGGGACACTGAAGCTTTCTTT. This chain joins TRBV4-3 and TRBJ1-1; D is uncertain. The CDR3 is 15 amino acids. In germline, CDR1 is LGHNA, CDR2 YSLEER. The V end was cut by 2 bases, the J end by 3 bases, with 13 bases between.

The chain combines TRBV5-4 with TRBJ2-7, with D possibly matching TRBD2 (5 bases). The germline gives CDR1 SGHNT, CDR2 YYREEE (reference sequence). CDR3 length equals 14 residues. Trimming left V 0 bases short and J 9 bases short, with 16 bases between. CDR3 coding DNA: TGTGCCAGCAGCTTGGATTCCAGACCCGAGGGGCAGTACTTC. Translated: CASSLDSRPEGQYF. The complete variable domain, with remaining parts taken from reference TRBV5-4 and TRBJ2-7, reads ETGVTQSPTHLIKTRGQQVTLRCSSQSGHNTVSWYQQALGQGPQFIFQYYREEENGRGNFPPRFSGLQFPNYSSELNVNALELDDSALYLCASSLDSRPEGQYFGPGTRLTVT.

The chain combines TRBV7-9 with TRBJ1-2; unclear D gene. The germline V gene has CDR1 SEHNR and CDR2 FQNEAQ (reference sequence). The CDR3 contains 18 residues. V dropped 4 bases and J dropped 0 bases, with 21 bases sitting between them. This chain's CDR3 is CASSYILGSGPSNYGYTF. CDR3 coding DNA: TGTGCCAGCAGCTACATTCTGGGGAGTGGGCCCTCTAACTATGGCTACACCTTC.

This chain joins TRBV9 and TRBJ2-1, with 7 bases that match TRBD1. The CDR3 totals 15 residues. V shed 3 bases, J shed 2 bases, and the junction held 5 bases outside the gene matches. Germline V gene sequence: CDR1 SGDLS, CDR2 YYNGEE. CDR3 nucleotides: TGTGCCAGCAGCGGGACAGGAGCTACCTACAATGAGCAGTTCTTC. This codes for CASSGTGATYNEQFF.

The chain uses TRBV7-8 and TRBJ2-5; TRBD2 matches 8 bases. Germline trimming cut 8 bases from V and 7 bases from J; bases unmatched to any gene: 9. From germline, CDR1 is SGHVS and CDR2 FQNEAQ. The CDR3 extends over 13 amino acids. The CDR3 reads CASSTSDFGTQYF. CDR3 nucleotides: TGTGCCAGCTCGACTAGCGACTTCGGGACCCAGTACTTC.

The chain joins TRBV5-6 to TRBJ1-5, with D maybe TRBD1 (5 bases). The germline V gene has CDR1 SGHDT and CDR2 YYEEEE. The V and J ends lost 4 bases and 6 bases respectively, with 5 bases between them. This CDR3 is 11 amino acids long. The CDR3: CASSQGQPQHF. In DNA, the CDR3 is TGTGCCAGCAGCCAGGGTCAGCCCCAGCATTTT.

This clone was counted once. The genes are TRBV5-1 and TRBJ2-7; D may be TRBD2 (5 bases). Trimming took 0 bases from V and 2 from J, leaving 18 bases between them. Germline-derived CDR1 and CDR2 are SGHRS and YFSETQ. This CDR3 comprises 17 residues. The CDR3 nucleotides are TGCGCCAGCAGCTTGGCCCTAGCTGCAGGCGAGGCCTACGAGCAGTACTTC. The encoded protein is CASSLALAAGEAYEQYF.

The rearrangement links TRBV25-1 to TRBJ1-4; TRBD1 might be the D (5 bases). The CDR3 sequence is 15 residues long. Germline CDR1 reads MGHDK; CDR2 reads SYGVNS. With 4 bases removed from V and 6 bases from J, the gap between germline ends came to 15 bases. The CDR3 DNA sequence: TGTGCCAGCAGTGGTTGGTCCGGGGGAGATGAAAAACTGTTTTTT. The encoded protein is CASSGWSGGDEKLFF.

The chain joins TRBV29-1 to TRBJ2-7; TRBD1 agrees at 10 bases. V lost 4 bases to trimming and J lost 1 base; unmatched junction nucleotides: 4. Germline V gives CDR1 SQVTM, CDR2 ANQGSEA. This CDR3 spans 14 amino acids. CDR3 region: CSVGGGQGSYEQYF. The CDR3 DNA reads as TGCAGCGTTGGGGGGGGACAGGGGTCCTACGAGCAGTACTTC.